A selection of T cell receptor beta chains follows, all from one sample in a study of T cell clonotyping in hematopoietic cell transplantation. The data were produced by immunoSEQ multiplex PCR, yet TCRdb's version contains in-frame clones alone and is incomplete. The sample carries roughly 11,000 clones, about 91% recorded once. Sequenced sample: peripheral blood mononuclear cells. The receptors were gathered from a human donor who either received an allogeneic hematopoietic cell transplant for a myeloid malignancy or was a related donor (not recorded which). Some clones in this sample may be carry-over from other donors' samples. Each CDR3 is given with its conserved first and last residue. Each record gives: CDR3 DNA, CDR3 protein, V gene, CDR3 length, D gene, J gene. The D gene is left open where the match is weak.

TGTGCCATCAGAGGGACAGGGCGAACTGGGGCCAACGTCCTGACTTTC	CAIRGTGRTGANVLTF	TRBV10-3	16	TRBD1	TRBJ2-6
TGTGCCAGCAGTGAAAGACTAGTCTTCTCCGGGGAGCTGTTTTTT	CASSERLVFSGELFF	TRBV2	15	-	TRBJ2-2
TGTGCCAGCAGTGACGACGTGAACACTGAAGCTTTCTTT	CASSDDVNTEAFF	TRBV6-4	13	-	TRBJ1-1
TGTGCCAGCAGCCTTTCGCCTACAGGGGAAAAAGGAGCTTTCTTT	CASSLSPTGEKGAFF	TRBV11-2	15	TRBD1	TRBJ1-1
TGTGCCAGCGGCCGAGCGGGGCGCTCTAATTCACCCCTCCACTTT	CASGRAGRSNSPLHF	TRBV6-1	15	-	TRBJ1-6
TGTGCCAGCAGCTTAACCGGTAATGAAAAACTGTTTTTT	CASSLTGNEKLFF	TRBV7-2	13	-	TRBJ1-4
TGTGCCAGCAGCCGAACAGGGGCCCTGATCTCTGGGGCCAACGTCCTGACTTTC	CASSRTGALISGANVLTF	TRBV11-2	18	TRBD1	TRBJ2-6
TGTGCCTGGAGTGCCGAGGCCGGGGGAAACAATGAGCAGTTCTTC	CAWSAEAGGNNEQFF	TRBV30	15	-	TRBJ2-1
TGTGCCAGTAGTATCATGGGGGCGGATGAAGCTTTCTTT	CASSIMGADEAFF	TRBV19	13	-	TRBJ1-1
TGCAGCGTAAGGACAGGGGGGTGGACCGGGGAGCTGTTTTTT	CSVRTGGWTGELFF	TRBV29-1	14	TRBD1	TRBJ2-2
TGTGCCAGCAGCTTGAGGGGCGGGGGGCACTCTAGCACAGATACGCAGTATTTT	CASSLRGGGHSSTDTQYF	TRBV5-6	18	TRBD2	TRBJ2-3
TGTGCCAGCAGCCAACCTCCGGGACTTGGGGCAGATACGCAGTATTTT	CASSQPPGLGADTQYF	TRBV5-6	16	-	TRBJ2-3
TGTGCCTTCGCCCGGACTTTCACACCATATGGCTACACCTTC	CAFARTFTPYGYTF	TRBV30	14	-	TRBJ1-2